A single sample gave rise to the 26 T cell receptor delta chains below, sequenced in a study of γδ T cells in repeated Plasmodium falciparum infection. TCRdb processed the multiplex PCR reads again with the CATT caller. The sample includes under 65,000 delta-chain clones, around 1.5% of them seen just once. Bulk repertoires came from Vgamma9/Vdelta2+ or Vdelta2-negative gammadelta T cells flow-sorted from PBMC. Input material: gamma-delta T cells from blood. These TCRs come from a pool of human donors (malaria-infected and uninfected, not separated).

This clone showed up many times. It differs at one base from a far larger clone, so likely a read error. Other DNA sequences in the same sample also yield this CDR3. The gene calls are TRDV1 and TRDJ1; the match to TRDD3 covers 13 bases. CDR1 is TSWWSYY and CDR2 is QGS in the germline V gene. This CDR3 has 24 amino acids. The CDR3 DNA sequence: TGTGCTCTTGGGGAACGACCTACCTCGCTAACTGGGGGATACGCTGCTGGGTACACCGATAAACTCATTTTT. It translates to CALGERPTSLTGGYAAGYTDKLIF.

As regards this clone: A far more abundant clone sits one base away, making this likely a read error. Other DNA sequences of this sample code for an identical CDR3. The CDR3 reads CACDSVGVDKLIF. The CDR3 coding sequence is TGTGCTTGTGACAGTGTAGGAGTCGATAAACTCATCTTT. This chain uses TRDV2 with TRDJ1; no clear D. Here the J gene was assigned by germline matching of the DNA, as TCRdb has none. The length of the CDR3 is 13 residues. Per germline, CDR1 GEAIGNYY and CDR2 EKD.

This clone was seen only a few times. TCRdb's entry gives the protein of a much larger clone, which mismatches this DNA's translation at residue 24, likely from a read error; the protein reported here is translated from the DNA. The V gene was identified as TRDV1, while no J gene was called; the table calls TRDD3, which could not be checked here. The CDR3 has 26 amino acids. Germline V lookup: CDR1 TSWWSYY, CDR2 QGS. The CDR3 protein is CALGELGTTGHLLGDTLPWGTDKPIF. Written as DNA, the CDR3 is TGTGCTCTTGGGGAACTGGGTACTACAGGTCATCTACTGGGGGATACGCTCCCCTGGGGGACCGATAAACCCATCTTT.

This clone was picked up a small number of times. TCRdb pairs this DNA with a much larger clone's protein that differs at residue 10, likely a read error; the protein shown was translated from the DNA. The V and J genes are TRDV2 and TRDJ1; a possible D gene is TRDD3 (5 bases). The V and J ends lost 3 bases and 0 bases respectively, with 19 bases between them. The germline CDR1 and CDR2 sequences are GEAIGNYY and EKD. CDR3 length: 17 residues. For the CDR3, the DNA is TGTGCCTGTGACGACCTGCCTTGGGGACAGAACACCGATAAACTCATCTTT. It translates to CACDDLPWGQNTDKLIF.

This clone was observed a handful of times. A far larger clone is one nucleotide away, so this likely arose from a read error. Other nucleotide sequences in the sample specify the same CDR3. The rearrangement joins TRDV1 to TRDJ1; 11 nucleotides match TRDD3. The germline CDR1 and CDR2 sequences are TSWWSYY and QGS. This CDR3 spans 24 amino acids. CDR3 in amino acids: CALGDPGRLPRSGGYPRHRDKLIF. Written as DNA, the CDR3 is TGTGCCCTTGGGGATCCCGGACGCCTTCCCCGGTCTGGGGGATACCCTCGACACCGGGATAAACTCATCTTT.

In this sample, this clone turned up a few times. The TCRdb record carries a much larger clone's protein, which differs from this DNA's translation at residue 7; a read error is the likely cause, and the protein listed here is the DNA translation. This chain uses TRDV1 with TRDJ1, with 9 nucleotides matching TRDD3. TCRdb gives no J gene; it was assigned here by matching the DNA to germline. The germline V gene encodes CDR1 TSWWSYY and CDR2 QGS. The CDR3 has 22 residues. J gave up 1 base and V 0 bases, and 21 bases lay outside the gene matches. CDR3 in amino acids: CALGELEASLAGGFTCTDKLIF. CDR3 sequence (DNA): TGTGCTCTTGGGGAACTAGAGGCCTCCTTGGCTGGGGGATTCACCTGCACCGATAAACTCATCTTT.

The sample holds a few counts of this clone. TCRdb's entry gives the protein of a much larger clone, which mismatches this DNA's translation at residue 20, likely from a read error; the protein reported here is translated from the DNA. The chain combines TRDV1 with TRDJ1; the match to TRDD3 covers 10 bases. The J gene, left out of TCRdb, was set here by checking the DNA against germline. CDR1 is TSWWSYY, CDR2 QGS, per germline. CDR3 size: 24 residues. In DNA, the CDR3 is TGTGCTCTTGGGTTGCCTCAGCCTTCCTCAGTACTGGGGGATTTGGTAGCGTACACCGTTAAACTCATCTTT. Translated: CALGLPQPSSVLGDLVAYTVKLIF.

About this clone itself: The mismatch at residue 3 between this DNA's translation and the TCRdb protein of a much larger clone likely reflects a read error; the protein shown is translated from the DNA. V gene TRDV1 combines with J gene TRDJ1; TRDD3 matches at 8 bases. CDR1 is TSWWSYY, CDR2 QGS, per germline. CDR3 length: 17 amino acids. This chain's CDR3 is CAPGGPPRDTSSDKLIF. The CDR3 DNA reads TGTGCTCCTGGGGGACCACCCCGGGATACGAGCTCCGATAAACTCATCTTT.

This clone came up many times. TCRdb records a much larger clone's protein for this DNA, with a difference at residue 7 that likely arises from a read error; the protein given is the translation of the DNA. The gene calls are TRDV1 and TRDJ1, with TRDD3 matching 12 bases. This CDR3 comprises 24 residues. V lost 1 base and J lost 0; bases outside the gene matches: 24. Germline assignment: CDR1 TSWWSYY and CDR2 QGS. This CDR3 reads CALGEPSFFCPNWGIPCYTDKLIF. The CDR3 nucleotides read TGTGCTCTTGGGGAACCCTCCTTTTTCTGTCCTAACTGGGGGATACCCTGCTACACCGATAAACTCATCTTT.

This clone was seen a handful of times. TCRdb records a much larger clone's protein for this DNA, with a difference at residue 10 that likely arises from a read error; the protein given is the translation of the DNA. V gene TRDV1 combines with J gene TRDJ1, with 8 bases aligning to TRDD3. The germline gives CDR1 TSWWSYY, CDR2 QGS. The CDR3 consists of 21 residues. J was trimmed by 0 bases and V by 0 bases; bases with no gene match: 18. CDR3 amino acids: CALGELVARRGIDRYTDKLIF. The CDR3 bases are TGTGCTCTTGGGGAACTAGTTGCAAGGCGGGGGATAGATAGGTACACCGATAAACTCATCTTT.

This clone was seen a handful of times. The TCRdb record carries a much larger clone's protein, which differs from this DNA's translation at residue 16; a read error is the likely cause, and the protein listed here is the DNA translation. The genes are TRDV1 and TRDJ1, with TRDD2 identical over 9 bases. No J gene is reported in TCRdb; it was inferred here by comparing the DNA with germline. Germline values: CDR1 TSWWSYY, CDR2 QGS. V was pared by 2 bases and J by 1 base, with 35 bases of the junction left unmatched. The CDR3 covers 26 residues. The CDR3 DNA sequence: TGTGCTCTTGGGGAAGCGGGGCCTTCCTACGGGAGGAGTACTGGGGAACCCCGTTGGGTCACCGATAAACTCATCTTT. It encodes CALGEAGPSYGRSTGEPRWVTDKLIF.

The rearrangement uses TRDV3 and TRDJ1; maybe TRDD2 (8 bases). Here the J gene was assigned by germline matching of the DNA, as TCRdb has none. CDR1 TVYSNPD and CDR2 GDNSRS come from the germline V gene (reference sequence). V dropped 2 bases and J dropped 0 bases, with 40 bases sitting between them. This CDR3 comprises 23 residues. In nucleotides, the CDR3 is TGTGCCTTTCCACGGAGGGGCTCCCTTCCTAGGAGTGGATACGCAAAGTACACCGATAAACTCATCTTT. It encodes CAFPRRGSLPRSGYAKYTDKLIF.

This clone has only a few counts. A read error likely explains why the TCRdb protein, taken from a much larger clone, differs from this DNA's translation at residue 20; the protein shown is translated from the DNA. The V gene is TRDV1; the J gene was not called; the listed D gene, TRDD3, was not tested against the DNA. The CDR3 sequence is 21 residues long. Germline V CDR1 and CDR2: TSWWSYY, QGS. This chain's CDR3 is CALGELGGLSLGIRFSDKLTF. In DNA, the CDR3 is TGTGCTCTTGGGGAACTTGGGGGGCTCTCCCTGGGGATACGTTTCTCCGATAAACTCACCTTT.

There are many counts of this clone. A single base is all that separates this from a far larger clone, so a read error is likely. Other nucleotide sequences from this sample produce the same CDR3. The CDR3 DNA reads TGTGCTCTTGGGGGGCAAATAGTCCTGGGGGATAGGAAATCCGATAAACTCATCTTT. Translated, it gives CALGGQIVLGDRKSDKLIF. J is TRDJ1 and V is TRDV1; 10 bases agree with TRDD3. Since TCRdb gives no J gene, matching the DNA to germline was used here to assign it. The germline gives CDR1 TSWWSYY, CDR2 QGS. The CDR3 is 19 residues long. V was pared by 4 bases and J by 3 bases, with 17 bases of the junction left unmatched.

Concerning this clone itself: A far more abundant clone sits one base away, making this likely a read error. This sample also contains other DNA sequences that code for the same CDR3. In DNA, the CDR3 is TGTGCCCTTGGGGTCGGGCCTCCGAGACTGGGGGGCTGTACCGATAAACTCATCTTT. It translates to CALGVGPPRLGGCTDKLIF. The rearrangement uses TRDV1 and TRDJ1; 8 bases map to TRDD3. TCRdb carries no J gene annotation; the J gene was assigned here by matching the DNA with germline. Germline V gene lookup returns CDR1 TSWWSYY and CDR2 QGS. The CDR3 extends over 19 amino acids.

In this sample, this clone turned up a few times. This likely came from a read error, as a far larger clone is one base away. Other DNA variants within this sample encode the same CDR3. The J gene was not called, though the V gene is TRDV1; the table assigns TRDD3, which was not confirmed against the DNA. The germline V gene encodes CDR1 TSWWSYY and CDR2 QGS. This CDR3 spans 24 amino acids. This CDR3 is CALGELRVFTWAGWGYRLTDKLIF. The CDR3 DNA sequence: TGTGCTCTTGGGGAACTTAGAGTCTTCACCTGGGCAGGATGGGGATACAGGCTCACCGATAAGCTCATCTTT.

This clone occurred many times. A clone one base away is much larger, so this may be a read error. The chain carries TRDV1 and TRDJ1; TRDD3 matches 7 bases. In germline, CDR1 is TSWWSYY, CDR2 QGS. CDR3 length: 20 residues. V lost 3 bases, J lost 0 bases, and 19 bases stayed unmatched. The CDR3 nucleotides are TGTGCTCTTGGGGACCCAAGCTGGGGGCAACCCTGGGGGTACACCGATAAACTCATCTTT. Protein product: CALGDPSWGQPWGYTDKLIF.

A word on this clone: TCRdb has a much larger clone's protein, which differs at residue 11 from the translation of this DNA, likely because of a read error; what is shown is the protein translated from the DNA. The chain joins TRDV1 to TRDJ1; 8 bases align to TRDD2. This CDR3 is built from 14 residues. CDR1 and CDR2 from the germline V gene are TSWWSYY and QGS. After removal of 4 bases from V and 10 bases from J, the junction contained 11 bases not matched to a gene. This CDR3 reads CALGATSYRGRLIF. CDR3 in DNA: TGTGCTCTTGGGGCCACTTCCTACCGGGGGAGACTCATCTTT.

The chain joins TRDV1 to TRDJ1, with 13 positions matching TRDD3. Per the germline V gene, CDR1 is TSWWSYY and CDR2 is QGS. This CDR3 has 27 amino acids. After removal of 1 base from V and 0 bases from J, the junction contained 32 bases not matched to a gene. For the CDR3, the DNA is TGTGCTCTTGGGGAACGGACCTCCTACTCCTTACTGGGGGATACGGCGATACGCGTACTCCACACCGATAAACTCATCTTT. The encoded protein is CALGERTSYSLLGDTAIRVLHTDKLIF.

About this clone itself: This sequence is one base from a far larger clone and is likely a read error. In the same sample, other DNA sequences code for this CDR3. In nucleotides, the CDR3 is TGTGCTCTTGGGGAACTTCATCTTCCTACGAAGGGTTCCACTGATAAACTCATCTTT. It specifies CALGELHLPTKGSTDKLIF. V usage is TRDV1 and J usage is TRDJ1; 8 bases align to TRDD2. Germline CDR1 TSWWSYY, CDR2 QGS. V lost 0 bases and J lost 5; bases outside the gene matches: 17. The CDR3 extends over 19 amino acids.

This clone was seen many times. A far larger clone is off by one base, so a read error is likely. Other DNA sequences in this specimen translate into the identical CDR3. The chain couples TRDV2 to TRDJ1; 9 bases are shared with TRDD3. Germline V CDR1 and CDR2: GEAIGNYY, EKD. The CDR3 sequence is 15 residues long. The CDR3 DNA follows: TGTGCCTGTGAGCCTCTGGGGGATTACACTGATAAACTCATCTTT. Translation: CACEPLGDYTDKLIF.

With regard to this clone: TCRdb records a much larger clone's protein for this DNA, with a difference at residue 14 that likely arises from a read error; the protein given is the translation of the DNA. The chain carries TRDV1 and TRDJ4; TRDD3 matches at 8 bases. Unmatched junction bases numbered 20, after V lost 2 bases and J lost 0 bases. CDR1 is TSWWSYY, CDR2 QGS, per germline. This CDR3 contains 20 residues. The CDR3 here is CALGEWRPYWGLRDTRPLIF. The CDR3 nucleotides read TGTGCTCTTGGGGAATGGCGACCCTACTGGGGGCTCAGGGACACCAGACCCCTGATCTTT.

This clone came up a few times. With only one base between it and a far larger clone, this is likely a read error. In the same sample, other DNA sequences code for this CDR3. With the J gene uncalled, the V gene is TRDV1; TRDD3 is taken as the D call from the table, unchecked against the DNA. This CDR3 is 22 amino acids long. Germline V gene data show CDR1 as TSWWSYY and CDR2 as QGS. DNA of the CDR3: TGTGCTCTTGGGAACTCCACTTCCCCGCCCGCCGGGGGGATAAGGAGGACCGATAAGCTCATCTTT. Protein: CALGNSTSPPAGGIRRTDKLIF.

This clone came up many times. This likely came from a read error, as a far larger clone is one base away. The sample holds other DNA sequences that translate to the same CDR3. The chain is built from TRDV1 and TRDJ1; D perhaps matches TRDD3 (6 bases). The CDR3 spans 20 residues. Germline V CDR1 and CDR2: TSWWSYY, QGS. Trimming cost V 1 base and J 0 bases, with 24 bases left between them. As DNA, the CDR3 is TGTGCTCTTGGGGAACAGGTCGGTTGGGGGTCATACTCATACACCGATAAACTCATCTTT. Its protein is CALGEQVGWGSYSYTDKLIF.

This clone has ten or more counts. One end of the junction does not line up with germline, which may come from a read error. The chain uses TRDV1 and TRDJ1, with D hard to call. Germline lookup yields CDR1 TSWWSYY and CDR2 QGS. This CDR3 has 18 residues. The CDR3 sequence: CALGPPHSIVGVTDKLIF. For the CDR3, the DNA is TGTGCCCTTGGGCCTCCTCATTCCATCGTAGGAGTCACCGATAAACTCATCTTT.

This clone was seen more than once but under ten times. The protein given by TCRdb reflects a much larger clone and differs at residue 4 from this DNA's translation, likely from a read error; the protein shown is the DNA's translation. The rearrangement links TRDV1 to TRDJ1, with TRDD3 identical over 13 bases. Germline V gives CDR1 TSWWSYY, CDR2 QGS. V shed 8 bases and J 3 bases; nucleotides not matched to a gene: 18. The CDR3 totals 19 residues. The CDR3 nucleotides are TGTGCTCTTAGACGGGATCGTCCACGTACTGGGGGATACGCCGATAAACTCATCTTT. Its translation: CALRRDRPRTGGYADKLIF.